The 10 T cell receptor beta chains given below trace back to one sample, sequenced in a study of T cell responses to AZD1222 COVID-19 vaccine. Measured with immunoSEQ multiplex PCR; TCRdb has only the in-frame clones, and not every one. The sample lists approximately 85,000 clones; 80% to 90% were seen once. Specimen: peripheral blood, collected on day 0 of AZD1222 vaccination. These receptors all stem from an adult in good health.

The chain uses TRBV6-5 and TRBJ1-6; TRBD1 aligns across 10 bases. CDR1 MNHEY and CDR2 SVGAGI come from the germline V gene. The CDR3 loop spans 15 amino acids. The J segment lost 4 bases and the V segment lost 6 bases, leaving 3 bases of the junction unmatched. CDR3: CASRAGQGYNSPLHF. The CDR3 DNA reads as TGTGCCAGCAGAGCGGGACAGGGGTATAATTCACCCCTCCACTTT.

This chain links TRBV7-9 with TRBJ1-6; D possibly corresponds to TRBD1 (6 bases). Trimming stripped 5 bases from V and 6 bases from J, with 11 bases between. CDR1 SEHNR and CDR2 FQNEAQ come from the germline V gene (reference sequence). The CDR3 length is 14 residues. This CDR3 reads CASSVTGSNSPLHF. Here the CDR3 DNA reads TGTGCCAGCAGCGTAACAGGGAGTAATTCACCCCTCCACTTT.

The chain uses TRBV2 and TRBJ2-2, with TRBD1 identical over 11 bases. CDR3 size: 14 residues. CDR1 is SNHLY and CDR2 is FYNNEI in the germline V gene. V lost 4 bases, J lost 5 bases, and 0 bases stayed unmatched. The CDR3 bases are TGTGCCAGCAGTGGGGACAGGGGGACCGGGGAGCTGTTTTTT. Residues: CASSGDRGTGELFF. Full variable domain (rest looked up from reference TRBV2 and TRBJ2-2): EPEVTQTPSHQVTQMGQEVILRCVPISNHLYFYWYRQILGQKVEFLVSFYNNEISEKSEIFDDQFSVERPDGSNFTLKIRSTKLEDSAMYFCASSGDRGTGELFFGEGSRLTVL.

This clone was detected once. The V and J genes are TRBV7-9 and TRBJ2-1, with a weak D call TRBD2 (6 bases). Germline-derived CDR1 and CDR2 are SEHNR and FQNEAQ (reference sequence). The CDR3 sequence is 16 residues long. The germline V and J ends were trimmed by 4 bases and 5 bases, with 18 bases remaining between them. Written as DNA, the CDR3 is TGTGCCAGCAGCTCCTACTTGGGGGGAGACCACAATGAGCAGTTCTTC. The encoded protein is CASSSYLGGDHNEQFF. The full variable domain, completed using reference TRBV7-9 and TRBJ2-1, is DTGVSQNPRHKITKRGQNVTFRCDPISEHNRLYWYRQTLGQGPEFLTYFQNEAQLEKSRLLSDRFSAERPKGSFSTLEIQRTEQGDSAMYLCASSSYLGGDHNEQFFGPGTRLTVL.

The chain combines TRBV11-1 with TRBJ2-3; D is possibly TRBD1 (6 bases). Trimming cost V 6 bases and J 3 bases, with 13 bases left between them. From germline, CDR1 is SGHAT and CDR2 FQDESV (reference sequence). The CDR3 is 14 amino acids. CDR3 region: CASRLDSWTDTQYF. DNA for the CDR3: TGTGCCAGCAGGCTGGACAGTTGGACAGATACGCAGTATTTT. The full variable domain, its missing parts supplied by reference TRBV11-1 and TRBJ2-3, is EAEVAQSPRYKITEKSQAVAFWCDPISGHATLYWYRQILGQGPELLVQFQDESVVDDSQLPKDRFSAERLKGVDSTLKIQPAELGDSAMYLCASRLDSWTDTQYFGPGTRLTVL.

V and J are TRBV6-1 and TRBJ1-2; 7 nucleotides line up with TRBD1. The J segment lost 5 bases and the V segment lost 1 base, leaving 7 bases of the junction unmatched. Germline V gives CDR1 MNHNS, CDR2 SASEGT. The CDR3 contains 15 residues. The CDR3 here is CASSEGGGGGYGYTF. The CDR3 bases are TGTGCCAGCAGTGAAGGGGGAGGGGGCGGTTATGGCTACACCTTC.

This clone is a singleton in its sample. The rearrangement links TRBV7-9 to TRBJ1-4, with 9 nucleotides matching TRBD1. The V segment lost 5 bases and the J segment 8 bases; nucleotides outside the gene matches: 6. Germline values: CDR1 SEHNR, CDR2 FQNEAQ (reference sequence). The CDR3 extends over 14 amino acids. The CDR3 is CASSLQGASEKLFF. As DNA, the CDR3 is TGTGCCAGCAGCCTACAGGGGGCGAGCGAAAAACTGTTTTTT.

This chain connects TRBV7-2 to TRBJ2-2, with 9 positions matching TRBD1. CDR1 and CDR2 (germline): SGHTA, FQGNSA. V lost 5 bases and J lost 7; bases outside the gene matches: 5. The CDR3 has 14 residues. As DNA, the CDR3 is TGTGCCAGCAGCCCGACAGGGGGAGGCGGGGAGCTGTTTTTT. Amino acid sequence: CASSPTGGGGELFF.

The chain combines TRBV7-2 with TRBJ2-7, with 10 bases aligning to TRBD2. Trimming cost V 5 bases and J 6 bases; bases outside gene matches: 13. The CDR3 sequence is 16 residues long. Germline CDR1 reads SGHTA; CDR2 reads FQGNSA. CDR3 nucleotides: TGTGCCAGCAGCCGGGATCTCACTAGCGGGAAGGCCGAGCAGTACTTC. Amino acid sequence: CASSRDLTSGKAEQYF.

The V and J genes are TRBV10-3 and TRBJ2-3; 10 bases fit TRBD2. The CDR3 contains 15 residues. CDR1 is ENHRY, CDR2 SYGVKD, per germline. V dropped 7 bases and J dropped 6; count of bases not matched to a gene: 10. The CDR3 is CAIKGLAGVLDTQYF. CDR3 nucleotides: TGTGCCATCAAGGGGCTAGCGGGAGTATTGGATACGCAGTATTTT.